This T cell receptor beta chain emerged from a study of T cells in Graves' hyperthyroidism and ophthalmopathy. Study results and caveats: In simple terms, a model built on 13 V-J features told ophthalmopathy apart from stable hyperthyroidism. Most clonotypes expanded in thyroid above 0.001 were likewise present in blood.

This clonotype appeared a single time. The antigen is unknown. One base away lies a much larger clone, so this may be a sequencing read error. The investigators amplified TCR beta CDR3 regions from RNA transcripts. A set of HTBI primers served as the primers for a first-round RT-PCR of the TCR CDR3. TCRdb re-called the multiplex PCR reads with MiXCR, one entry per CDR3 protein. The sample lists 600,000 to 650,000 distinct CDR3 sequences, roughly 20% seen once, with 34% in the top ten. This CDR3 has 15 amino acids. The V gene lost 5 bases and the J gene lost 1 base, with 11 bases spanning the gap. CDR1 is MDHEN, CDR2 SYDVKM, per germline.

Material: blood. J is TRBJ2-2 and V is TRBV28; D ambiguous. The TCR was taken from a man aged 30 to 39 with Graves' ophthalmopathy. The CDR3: CASSSWAKNTGELFF. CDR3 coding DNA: TGTGCCAGCAGTAGTTGGGCTAAGAACACCGGGGAGCTGTTTTTT.